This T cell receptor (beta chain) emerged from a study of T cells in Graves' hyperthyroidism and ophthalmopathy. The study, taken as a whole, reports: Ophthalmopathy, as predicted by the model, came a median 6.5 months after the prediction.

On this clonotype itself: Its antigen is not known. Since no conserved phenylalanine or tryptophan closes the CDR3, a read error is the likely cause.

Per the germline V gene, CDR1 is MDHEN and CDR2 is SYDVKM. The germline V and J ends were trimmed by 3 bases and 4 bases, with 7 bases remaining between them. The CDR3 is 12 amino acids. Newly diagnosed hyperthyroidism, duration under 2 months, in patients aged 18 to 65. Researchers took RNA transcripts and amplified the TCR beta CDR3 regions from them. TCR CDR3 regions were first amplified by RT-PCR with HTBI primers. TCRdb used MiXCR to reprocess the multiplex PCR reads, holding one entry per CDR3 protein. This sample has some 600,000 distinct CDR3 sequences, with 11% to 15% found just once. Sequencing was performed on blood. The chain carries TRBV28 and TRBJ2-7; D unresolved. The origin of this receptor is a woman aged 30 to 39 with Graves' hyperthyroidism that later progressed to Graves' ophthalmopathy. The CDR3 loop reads CASSFRGYEQYL. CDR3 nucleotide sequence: TGTGCCAGCAGTTTTCGAGGATACGAGCAGTACCTC.